This T cell receptor (beta chain) was recorded in a study of OX40 agonist ivuxolimab in advanced cancers. The wider study: The drug used for patients, ivuxolimab, was an agonistic anti-OX40 (CD134) antibody. Whole-study findings and limits: Expanded peripheral T cells had an undetermined antigen specificity.

Regarding this clone: No antigen is known for it.

This CDR3 has 15 residues. CDR1 is SEHNR and CDR2 is FQNEAQ in the germline V gene (reference sequence). With 1 base clipped from V and 8 bases from J, the junction kept 8 bases outside the gene matches. TCRdb's table, derived via immunoSEQ multiplex PCR, lists solely in-frame clones and lacks some. The sample has about 50,000 clones, approximately 91% seen once. This clonotype originated in an adult with an advanced solid tumor such as melanoma, head and neck, liver or kidney cancer. The chain uses TRBV7-9 and TRBJ2-1, with 7 bases aligning to TRBD2. This specimen was CD4+ or CD8+ T cells sorted from blood, taken in a trial of the OX40 agonist ivuxolimab. CDR3 sequence: CASSLVSGLGHEQFF. In DNA form, the CDR3 reads TGTGCCAGCAGCTTAGTTAGCGGGCTTGGACATGAGCAGTTCTTC.